One sample yielded the 29 T cell receptor beta chains listed below, sequenced in a study of beta chain features in type 1 diabetes. TCRB transcripts that were expressed got sequenced, as all of the isolated RNA had been reverse transcribed. Profiled with immunoSEQ multiplex PCR; TCRdb holds only in-frame clones, not every one. The sample includes 600,000 or so clones, 9.5% to 15% of them seen just once. Findings and caveats of the study: Shortening of TCRB CDR3s, moderate but significant, appeared in all four CD4+ subsets of Type 1 diabetes patients.

The antigens these receptors bind are not known. Sequenced: naive CD4+ T cells from blood. The receptors stem from a man aged 30 to 45 with type 1 diabetes.

This clone was counted a few times. The V and J genes are TRBV9 and TRBJ2-5, with TRBD2 matching over 8 bases. V lost 7 bases, J lost 5 bases, and 13 bases stayed unmatched. Germline lookup yields CDR1 SGDLS and CDR2 YYNGEE. The CDR3 is 15 residues long. The CDR3 spells CASASGGGLEETQYF. Written as DNA, the CDR3 is TGTGCCAGCGCGTCCGGCGGGGGGCTGGAGGAGACCCAGTACTTC.

The chain combines TRBV7-9 with TRBJ1-1; D gene unclear. Germline V gene data show CDR1 as SEHNR and CDR2 as FQNEAQ (reference sequence). The germline V and J ends were trimmed by 1 base and 8 bases, with 11 bases remaining between them. The CDR3 has 13 amino acids. The CDR3 sequence is CASSLDAGREAFF. CDR3 DNA: TGTGCCAGCAGCTTAGATGCGGGCAGAGAAGCTTTCTTT.

The chain carries TRBV5-6 and TRBJ1-2, with unresolved D. The CDR3 has 14 amino acids. The V end was cut by 4 bases, the J end by 0 bases, with 10 bases between. Germline V gives CDR1 SGHDT, CDR2 YYEEEE. The CDR3 region is CASSPLGTNYGYTF. CDR3 nucleotides: TGTGCCAGCAGCCCGCTCGGGACTAACTATGGCTACACCTTC.

This clone was found a few times. This rearrangement joins TRBV28 to TRBJ1-5; 7 nucleotides agree with TRBD1. In germline, CDR1 is MDHEN, CDR2 SYDVKM. V shed 0 bases, J shed 9 bases, and the junction held 11 bases outside the gene matches. The CDR3 runs to 16 residues. The CDR3 loop is CASSLWSSGGTRPQHF. The CDR3 DNA reads as TGTGCCAGCAGTTTATGGTCGTCAGGGGGTACTCGGCCCCAGCATTTT.

This chain connects TRBV7-9 to TRBJ1-2, with D unresolved. V was clipped by 1 base and J by 3 bases, with 12 bases between them. Germline values: CDR1 SEHNR, CDR2 FQNEAQ (reference sequence). The CDR3 loop spans 15 amino acids. CDR3 sequence (DNA): TGTGCCAGCAGCTTAGGGGTGACGAGGGACTATGGCTACACCTTC. It codes for CASSLGVTRDYGYTF.

This clone was seen a handful of times. The rearrangement uses TRBV9 and TRBJ2-7; TRBD1 is a possible D gene (5 bases). The CDR3 extends over 13 amino acids. V lost 2 bases and J lost 7, with 13 bases in between. Germline-derived CDR1 and CDR2 are SGDLS and YYNGEE. This CDR3 is CASSVRRGGEQYF. The CDR3 coding sequence is TGTGCCAGCAGCGTTAGAAGGGGCGGTGAGCAGTACTTC. The full variable domain, its missing parts supplied by reference TRBV9 and TRBJ2-7, is DSGVTQTPKHLITATGQRVTLRCSPRSGDLSVYWYQQSLDQGLQFLIQYYNGEERAKGNILERFSAQQFPDLHSELNLSSLELGDSALYFCASSVRRGGEQYFGPGTRLTVT.

The genes are TRBV18 and TRBJ1-5; tentatively, D is TRBD1 (6 bases). The CDR3 runs to 15 residues. Germline CDR1 is KGHSH and CDR2 is LQKENI. The germline V and J ends were trimmed by 5 bases and 0 bases, with 11 bases remaining between them. The CDR3 DNA reads TGTGCCAGCTCATTTGAGACAGGTAGCAATCAGCCCCAGCATTTT. Its translation: CASSFETGSNQPQHF.

The chain links TRBV28 to TRBJ2-7, with unresolved D. The CDR3 is made up of 12 amino acids. In germline, CDR1 is MDHEN, CDR2 SYDVKM. V shed 4 bases and J shed 6 bases, with 10 bases lying between them. The CDR3 DNA follows: TGTGCCAGCAGTTCCCCTAGGGCCGAGCAGTACTTC. The encoded protein is CASSSPRAEQYF.

The rearrangement uses TRBV27 and TRBJ2-7, with unresolved D. This CDR3 spans 13 amino acids. Germline V lookup: CDR1 MNHEY, CDR2 SMNVEV (reference sequence). The V gene lost 6 bases and the J gene lost 2 bases, with 11 bases spanning the gap. The CDR3 DNA reads as TGTGCCAGCAGCTTCTCATACCCCTACGAGCAGTACTTC. It codes for CASSFSYPYEQYF.

The CDR3: CASSLGQGQGLETQYF. The CDR3 DNA reads as TGTGCCAGCAGCTTGGGGCAAGGACAGGGGCTGGAGACCCAGTACTTC. The genes are TRBV11-3 and TRBJ2-5, with TRBD1 matching over 9 bases. Germline-derived CDR1 and CDR2 are SGHNT and YENEEA. Losses at the gene ends were 3 bases for V and 5 bases for J; bases not matched to a gene: 10. CDR3 size: 16 residues. Drawing the rest from reference TRBV11-3 and TRBJ2-5, the complete variable domain is EAGVVQSPRYKIIEKKQPVAFWCNPISGHNTLYWYLQNLGQGPELLIRYENEEAVDDSQLPKDRFSAERLKGVDSTLKIQPAELGDSAVYLCASSLGQGQGLETQYFGPGTRLLVL.

This clone was detected only a few times. The V and J genes are TRBV7-3 and TRBJ1-1; D not resolved. V was clipped by 5 bases and J by 2 bases, with 15 bases between them. Germline V CDR1 and CDR2: SGHTA, FQGTGA. The CDR3 extends over 15 amino acids. Written as DNA, the CDR3 is TGTGCCAGCAGCGCCAGAGGCGGGTCCAACACTGAAGCTTTCTTT. It specifies CASSARGGSNTEAFF.

This clone was detected a few times. This rearrangement joins TRBV14 to TRBJ2-3; 8 nucleotides match TRBD1. This CDR3 has 15 amino acids. Germline trimming cut 4 bases from V and 2 bases from J; bases unmatched to any gene: 5. CDR1 and CDR2 (germline): SGHDN, FVKESK. The CDR3 DNA sequence: TGTGCCAGCAGCCGGACAGGGTGGAACACAGATACGCAGTATTTT. This codes for CASSRTGWNTDTQYF.

A remark on this clone: The sample holds other DNA sequences that translate to the same CDR3. The J gene is TRBJ2-1, the V gene TRBV7-2; 13 nucleotides align to TRBD2. With V trimmed by 3 bases and J by 6 bases, 2 bases remained unmatched. CDR3 size: 15 residues. Germline CDR1 reads SGHTA; CDR2 reads FQGNSA. CDR3 sequence: CASSFTSGGANEQFF. The CDR3 DNA follows: TGTGCCAGCAGCTTTACTAGCGGGGGGGCCAATGAGCAGTTCTTC.

In its sample, this clone was seen a few times. This chain uses TRBV11-1 with TRBJ2-3; 7 bases agree with TRBD2. This CDR3 is built from 18 residues. Unmatched junction bases numbered 18, after V lost 5 bases and J lost 4 bases. Looked up from germline, CDR1 is SGHAT and CDR2 is FQDESV (reference sequence). CDR3 amino acids: CASSRQPPSGELADTQYF. CDR3 nucleotides: TGTGCCAGCAGCCGTCAGCCCCCGAGCGGGGAGCTGGCAGATACGCAGTATTTT.

The CDR3 region is CASSLSDSNQPQHF. Here the CDR3 DNA reads TGTGCCAGCAGCTTGAGTGACAGCAATCAGCCCCAGCATTTT. The chain is built from TRBV7-9 and TRBJ1-5; D not certain. This CDR3 is 14 amino acids long. From germline, CDR1 is SEHNR and CDR2 FQNEAQ (reference sequence). V gave up 3 bases and J gave up 1 base, with 7 bases separating them.

This clone occurred a few times. The chain uses TRBV5-1 and TRBJ2-4, with 11 bases that match TRBD2. The CDR3 is 14 amino acids. With V trimmed by 2 bases and J by 8 bases, 3 bases remained unmatched. Looked up from germline, CDR1 is SGHRS and CDR2 is YFSETQ. CDR3 loop: CASSLLAGEDIQYF. In DNA form, the CDR3 reads TGCGCCAGCAGCTTACTAGCGGGGGAGGACATTCAGTACTTC.

The rearrangement uses TRBV7-2 and TRBJ2-3, with 7 positions matching TRBD2. Trimming at V came to 3 bases and at J to 6 bases, leaving 12 bases not matched to a gene. This CDR3 region has 16 residues. Germline V lookup: CDR1 SGHTA, CDR2 FQGNSA. The CDR3 is CASSLGFVAGQDTQYF. In DNA, the CDR3 is TGTGCCAGCAGCTTGGGTTTTGTAGCGGGTCAGGATACGCAGTATTTT.

This clone was observed a handful of times. The chain is built from TRBV29-1 and TRBJ2-1, with D perhaps TRBD1 or TRBD2 (6 bases each). CDR1 is SQVTM, CDR2 ANQGSEA, per germline. The CDR3 has 14 amino acids. Trimming shortened V by 4 bases and J by 5 bases, and 15 bases separated the two germline ends. As DNA, the CDR3 is TGCAGCGTTGCGGGGGCCCGGGTCCACAATGAGCAGTTCTTC. It codes for CSVAGARVHNEQFF.

This clone was recorded a few times. This rearrangement joins TRBV7-2 to TRBJ2-1; D may be TRBD1 or TRBD2 (5 bases each). This CDR3 spans 13 amino acids. Between the trimmed V and J ends, which lost 5 bases and 10 bases, there was a span of 15 bases. Germline V gives CDR1 SGHTA, CDR2 FQGNSA. Written as DNA, the CDR3 is TGTGCCAGCAGCCCTGTGGGGGTCAGGGAGCAGTTCTTC. This codes for CASSPVGVREQFF.

The gene calls are TRBV5-1 and TRBJ2-3, with 8 positions matching TRBD2. The J segment lost 2 bases and the V segment lost 2 bases, leaving 4 bases of the junction unmatched. Germline V gives CDR1 SGHRS, CDR2 YFSETQ. This CDR3 has 15 amino acids. The CDR3 loop reads CASSLLGLATDTQYF. The CDR3 bases are TGCGCCAGCAGCTTACTCGGACTAGCCACAGATACGCAGTATTTT.

The chain has TRBV10-3 and TRBJ1-4; 9 positions match TRBD1. V lost 6 bases, J lost 8 bases, and 10 bases stayed unmatched. This CDR3 region has 15 residues. Germline CDR1 and CDR2: ENHRY and SYGVKD. CDR3 DNA: TGTGCCATCAGCCAAGAGGACAGGGGAAGGGAAAAACTGTTTTTT. It yields the protein CAISQEDRGREKLFF.

This clone has a handful of counts. This chain uses TRBV9 with TRBJ2-7; weak D call: TRBD2 (5 bases). V was cut by 0 bases and J by 6 bases, with 10 bases left in between. Germline V gene lookup returns CDR1 SGDLS and CDR2 YYNGEE. The CDR3 has 13 amino acids. CDR3 DNA sequence: TGTGCCAGCAGCGTAGGACGGAGGTCCGAGCAGTACTTC. Encoded protein: CASSVGRRSEQYF.

This clone occurred a few times. The chain recombines TRBV7-8 with TRBJ1-5, with TRBD1 identical over 7 bases. V was clipped by 1 base and J by 5 bases; unmatched bases: 2. The CDR3 extends over 14 amino acids. CDR1 and CDR2 from the germline V gene are SGHVS and FQNEAQ. The CDR3 DNA sequence: TGTGCCAGCAGCTTAGGACAGGGCGATCAGCCCCAGCATTTT. It is translated as CASSLGQGDQPQHF.

This clone was detected a few times. The chain carries TRBV6-1 and TRBJ1-6; perhaps TRBD1 as D (5 bases). CDR3 length: 14 residues. Germline CDR1 reads MNHNS; CDR2 reads SASEGT. The V end was cut by 6 bases, the J end by 10 bases, with 16 bases between. CDR3 amino acids: CASRQEGVGSPLHF. CDR3 DNA sequence: TGTGCCAGCAGACAGGAAGGGGTTGGCTCACCCCTCCACTTT.

The rearrangement uses TRBV7-2 and TRBJ1-1, with 10 bases that match TRBD1. Per germline, CDR1 SGHTA and CDR2 FQGNSA. After removal of 5 bases from V and 6 bases from J, the junction contained 6 bases not matched to a gene. The CDR3 is 14 residues long. CDR3 sequence: CASSPGQGRSEAFF. CDR3 sequence (DNA): TGTGCCAGCAGCCCGGGACAGGGGAGGTCTGAAGCTTTCTTT.

The chain has TRBV4-2 and TRBJ2-2, with a tentative D call TRBD2 (5 bases). CDR1 is LGHNA and CDR2 is YNFKEQ in the germline V gene. This CDR3 has 17 amino acids. Trimming removed 5 bases at V and 2 bases at J, with 18 bases between. The chain's CDR3 is CASSSSPGFLNTGELFF. Written as DNA, the CDR3 is TGTGCCAGCAGCTCCTCCCCGGGATTCCTTAACACCGGGGAGCTGTTTTTT.

CDR3 DNA sequence: TGTGCCAGCCCTAAGACAGGGGGGAACACTGAAGCTTTCTTT. Translation gives CASPKTGGNTEAFF. The rearrangement joins TRBV19 to TRBJ1-1, with 9 bases fitting TRBD1. Germline V gene sequence: CDR1 LNHDA, CDR2 SQIVND (reference sequence). The ends lost 9 bases at V and 1 base at J; junction bases unmatched: 6. The CDR3 length is 14 residues.

A few counts support this clone. The chain joins TRBV7-9 to TRBJ2-5; 7 nucleotides agree with TRBD2. Looked up from germline, CDR1 is SEHNR and CDR2 is FQNEAQ (reference sequence). There are 15 residues in the CDR3. J gave up 3 bases and V 0 bases, and 4 bases lay outside the gene matches. The CDR3 sequence: CASSLASLAEETQYF. The CDR3, as DNA: TGTGCCAGCAGCTTAGCGTCGCTAGCGGAAGAGACCCAGTACTTC.

The genes are TRBV4-2 and TRBJ1-2; D is perhaps TRBD1 (5 bases). Trimming removed 4 bases at V and 8 bases at J, with 14 bases between. CDR3 size: 13 residues. The V gene's germline CDR1 is LGHNA and CDR2 YNFKEQ. The CDR3 sequence is CASSRGSPGGYTF. The CDR3 DNA follows: TGTGCCAGCAGCCGGGGGTCCCCCGGCGGCTACACCTTC.